One T cell receptor (beta chain) is described in this entry. V gave up 5 bases and J gave up 4 bases, with 24 bases separating them. CDR1 is SGHAT, CDR2 FQNNGV, per germline. CDR3 size: 18 residues. The data were taken from a study of blood T cell repertoires in COVID-19. Study at large: Sources were T cells, B-cell-depleted T cells, or PBMCs; the material itself was cDNA or gDNA.

Method: immunoSEQ multiplex PCR; TCRdb's copy keeps in-frame clones and lacks some. The table has a few hundred thousand clones, approximately 84% seen once; the top ten hold 4.4%. The TCR sequence derives from a man aged 45-65 years with acute or convalescent COVID-19. What was sequenced was peripheral blood. The chain combines TRBV11-2 with TRBJ2-1; possibly TRBD2 for D (5 bases). This CDR3 is CASSLRSVSGGLYNEQFF. Written as DNA, the CDR3 is TGTGCCAGCAGCCTTAGGAGTGTGTCCGGAGGCTTATACAATGAGCAGTTCTTC.